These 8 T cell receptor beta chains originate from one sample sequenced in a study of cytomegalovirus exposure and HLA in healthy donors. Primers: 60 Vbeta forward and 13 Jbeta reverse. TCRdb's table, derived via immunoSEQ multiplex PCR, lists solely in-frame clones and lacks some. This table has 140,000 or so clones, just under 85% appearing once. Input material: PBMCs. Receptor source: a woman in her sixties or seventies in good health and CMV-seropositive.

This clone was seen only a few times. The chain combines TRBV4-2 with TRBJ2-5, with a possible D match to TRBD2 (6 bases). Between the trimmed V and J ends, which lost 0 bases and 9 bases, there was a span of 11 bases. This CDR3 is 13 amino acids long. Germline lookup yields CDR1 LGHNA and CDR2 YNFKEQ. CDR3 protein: CASSQDDGGAQYF. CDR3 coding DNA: TGTGCCAGCAGCCAAGATGATGGCGGGGCCCAGTACTTC.

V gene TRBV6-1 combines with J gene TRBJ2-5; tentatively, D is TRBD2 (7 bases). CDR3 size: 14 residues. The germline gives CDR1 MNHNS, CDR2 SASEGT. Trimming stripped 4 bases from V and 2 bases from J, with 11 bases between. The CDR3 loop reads CASSAGGLQETQYF. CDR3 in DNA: TGTGCCAGCAGTGCGGGGGGCTTGCAAGAGACCCAGTACTTC.

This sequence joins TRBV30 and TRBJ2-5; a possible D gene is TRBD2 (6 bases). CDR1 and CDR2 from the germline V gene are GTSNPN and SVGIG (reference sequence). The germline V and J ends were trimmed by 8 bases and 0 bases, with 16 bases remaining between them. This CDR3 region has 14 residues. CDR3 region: CAAHARGYQETQYF. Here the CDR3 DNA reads TGTGCCGCCCACGCGCGGGGCTACCAAGAGACCCAGTACTTC.

CDR3 DNA: TGTGCCAGCTCCCCGACCCGGGGGGGCACAGATACGCAGTATTTT. Its translation is CASSPTRGGTDTQYF. The rearrangement joins TRBV18 to TRBJ2-3, with 7 bases matching TRBD2. The ends lost 6 bases at V and 1 base at J; junction bases unmatched: 7. CDR1 and CDR2 from the germline V gene are KGHSH and LQKENI. The CDR3 runs to 15 residues.

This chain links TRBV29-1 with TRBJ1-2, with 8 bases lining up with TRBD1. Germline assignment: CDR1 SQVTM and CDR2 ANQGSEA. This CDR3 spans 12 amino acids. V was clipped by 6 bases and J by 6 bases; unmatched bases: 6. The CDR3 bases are TGCAGCGTGGACAGGGTTGGCCATGGCTACACCTTC. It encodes CSVDRVGHGYTF.

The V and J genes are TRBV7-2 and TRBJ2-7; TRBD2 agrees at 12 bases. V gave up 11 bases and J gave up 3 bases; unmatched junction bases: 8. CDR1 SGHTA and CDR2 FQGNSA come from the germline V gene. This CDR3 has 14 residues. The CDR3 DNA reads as TGTGCCTCGACAAGGACTAGCGGGAACTACGAGCAGTACTTC. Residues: CASTRTSGNYEQYF.

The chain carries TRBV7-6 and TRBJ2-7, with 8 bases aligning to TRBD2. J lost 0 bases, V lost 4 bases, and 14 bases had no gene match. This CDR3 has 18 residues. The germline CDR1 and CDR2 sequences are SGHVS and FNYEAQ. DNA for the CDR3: TGTGCCAGCAGCTCCCAAACCTTTAGCGGGGATGCCTCCTACGAGCAGTACTTC. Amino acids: CASSSQTFSGDASYEQYF.

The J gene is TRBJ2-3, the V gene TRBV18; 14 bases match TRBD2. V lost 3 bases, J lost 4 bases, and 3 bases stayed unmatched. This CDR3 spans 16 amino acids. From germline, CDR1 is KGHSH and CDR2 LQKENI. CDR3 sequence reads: CASSPRLAGGSDTQYF. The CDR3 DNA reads TGTGCCAGCTCACCCCGACTAGCGGGAGGGTCAGATACGCAGTATTTT.